A single sample gave rise to the 17 T cell receptor beta chains below, sequenced in a study of blood T cell repertoires in COVID-19. Assay: immunoSEQ multiplex PCR; the TCRdb copy retains only in-frame clones and omits some. In the table there are 250,000 to 300,000 clones, about nine tenths of which are singletons. Sequencing input: PBMCs or T cells enriched from blood (not recorded which). These receptors were taken from a woman aged 25-40 years who had recovered from COVID-19.

The rearrangement joins TRBV18 to TRBJ1-6; weak D call: TRBD1 (5 bases). CDR1 and CDR2 from the germline V gene are KGHSH and LQKENI. This CDR3 is built from 15 residues. V gave up 3 bases and J gave up 8 bases, with 14 bases separating them. The CDR3 loop is CASSPLGGLDSPLHF. The CDR3 DNA sequence: TGTGCCAGCTCACCCCTGGGGGGTCTCGATTCACCCCTCCACTTT.

This chain uses TRBV2 with TRBJ2-1; 12 positions agree with TRBD2. Losses at the gene ends were 6 bases for V and 5 bases for J; bases not matched to a gene: 5. The CDR3 spans 15 residues. Germline loops: CDR1 SNHLY, CDR2 FYNNEI. The CDR3 loop reads CASSTGTSGHNEQFF. CDR3 bases: TGTGCCAGCAGCACAGGGACTAGCGGGCACAATGAGCAGTTCTTC.

This chain joins TRBV3-1 (or the pseudogene TRBV3-2) and TRBJ2-7; no reliable D call. This CDR3 region has 12 residues. Trimming cost V 9 bases and J 2 bases, with 11 bases left between them. CDR1 is LGHDT, CDR2 YNNKEL, per germline (reference sequence). The CDR3 reads CARQMVAYEQYF. The DNA for the CDR3 is TGTGCCAGACAGATGGTTGCCTACGAGCAGTACTTC.

V is TRBV29-1 and J is TRBJ2-3, with D possibly matching TRBD1 (6 bases). The CDR3 contains 14 residues. Germline V gene data show CDR1 as SQVTM and CDR2 as ANQGSEA. Trimming left V 6 bases short and J 2 bases short, with 15 bases between. The CDR3 loop reads CSVKQGWDTDTQYF. Here the CDR3 DNA reads TGCAGCGTCAAACAGGGTTGGGACACAGATACGCAGTATTTT.

The rearrangement uses TRBV18 and TRBJ1-2; D call uncertain. The CDR3 is made up of 13 amino acids. In germline, CDR1 is KGHSH, CDR2 LQKENI. Deletions cut 1 base from V and 3 bases from J, with 6 bases between. CDR3 region: CASSPREDYGYTF. DNA for the CDR3: TGTGCCAGCTCACCACGAGAGGACTATGGCTACACCTTC.

The V call is TRBV27, the J call TRBJ1-1; perhaps TRBD1 as D (5 bases). The CDR3 runs to 14 residues. Trimming shortened V by 10 bases and J by 4 bases, and 19 bases separated the two germline ends. Germline values: CDR1 MNHEY, CDR2 SMNVEV (reference sequence). The CDR3 is CATHTPGRATEAFF. The DNA for the CDR3 is TGTGCCACACATACACCAGGGCGCGCCACTGAAGCTTTCTTT.

The rearrangement links TRBV19 to TRBJ2-7; 9 bases agree with TRBD1. V shed 3 bases and J 2 bases; nucleotides not matched to a gene: 5. Germline V CDR1 and CDR2: LNHDA, SQIVND (reference sequence). CDR3 length equals 15 residues. This CDR3 is CASSIDRDRAYEQYF. CDR3 coding DNA: TGTGCCAGTAGTATCGACCGGGACAGGGCCTACGAGCAGTACTTC.

This clone was counted once. V usage is TRBV7-9 and J usage is TRBJ2-1; 10 bases line up with TRBD2. Trimming removed 1 base from V and 4 bases from J; junction bases left unmatched: 4. CDR3 size: 16 residues. Germline V gene lookup returns CDR1 SEHNR and CDR2 FQNEAQ (reference sequence). The CDR3 DNA sequence: TGTGCCAGCAGCTTAGGAGCGGGAGGGACTTACAATGAGCAGTTCTTC. Protein sequence: CASSLGAGGTYNEQFF.

This chain joins TRBV28 and TRBJ1-2; D gene uncertain. CDR1 is MDHEN, CDR2 SYDVKM, per germline. The CDR3 runs to 14 residues. V lost 5 bases and J 1 base, leaving 11 bases between the germline ends. The CDR3 sequence is CASSLSRDNYGYTF. Written as DNA, the CDR3 is TGTGCCAGCAGTCTGTCGAGGGATAACTATGGCTACACCTTC.

CDR3 region: CASSLDLSRQGAMAFF. In DNA form, the CDR3 reads TGTGCCAGCAGCTTAGATCTTAGTAGGCAGGGGGCGATGGCTTTCTTT. The chain uses TRBV11-2 and TRBJ1-1, with 8 bases lining up with TRBD1. The CDR3 runs 16 residues. Looked up from germline, CDR1 is SGHAT and CDR2 is FQNNGV. With 0 bases clipped from V and 11 bases from J, the junction kept 14 bases outside the gene matches.

The chain has TRBV18 and TRBJ1-4; no clear D gene. Germline V gene data show CDR1 as KGHSH and CDR2 as LQKENI. There are 15 residues in the CDR3. Trimming removed 3 bases from V and 0 bases from J, with 8 bases in between. The CDR3 sequence is CASSPAPATNEKLFF. The CDR3 DNA sequence: TGTGCCAGCTCACCTGCACCGGCAACTAATGAAAAACTGTTTTTT.

This sequence joins TRBV4-1 and TRBJ1-6, with 8 bases matching TRBD1. Germline V gives CDR1 MGHRA, CDR2 YSYEKL. Unmatched junction bases numbered 9, after V lost 1 base and J lost 10 bases. There are 16 residues in the CDR3. CDR3 nucleotides: TGCGCCAGCAGCCAAGGACCGGGACAGGTGAACTCACCCCTCCACTTT. Translated: CASSQGPGQVNSPLHF.

The genes are TRBV5-5 and TRBJ1-2; 8 bases line up with TRBD1. This CDR3 has 17 residues. Germline V gene data show CDR1 as SGHKS and CDR2 as YYEKEE (reference sequence). Trimming at V came to 4 bases and at J to 8 bases, leaving 19 bases not matched to a gene. Here the CDR3 DNA reads TGTGCCAGCAGCAGGGAACCCGGACAGGGCCATCAGAGAGGCTACACCTTC. Translation: CASSREPGQGHQRGYTF.

The chain carries TRBV27 and TRBJ1-1; D may be TRBD1 (6 bases). The CDR3 runs to 13 residues. The V and J ends lost 5 bases and 3 bases respectively, with 10 bases between them. The V gene's germline CDR1 is MNHEY and CDR2 SMNVEV (reference sequence). The CDR3 DNA reads TGTGCCAGCAGTGTACAGGGATACACTGAAGCTTTCTTT. Translated: CASSVQGYTEAFF.

In its sample, this clone was seen once. CDR3 residues: CASSPWGLAGNDEQFF. As DNA, the CDR3 is TGTGCCAGCAGTCCGTGGGGACTAGCGGGAAACGATGAGCAGTTCTTC. The chain joins TRBV6-2 or TRBV6-3 to TRBJ2-1; 13 nucleotides line up with TRBD2. The V and J ends lost 5 bases and 8 bases, in that order; junction bases with no gene match: 9. The CDR3 extends over 16 amino acids. CDR1 and CDR2 from the germline V gene are MNHEY and SVGEGT.

This clone was seen only once. The gene calls are TRBV19 and TRBJ2-3; possible D gene TRBD1, 6 bases. The germline gives CDR1 LNHDA, CDR2 SQIVND (reference sequence). Trimming left V 2 bases short and J 2 bases short, with 14 bases between. This CDR3 has 16 residues. The CDR3 spells CASSILVGTSTDTQYF. The DNA for the CDR3 is TGTGCCAGTAGTATATTGGTGGGGACATCCACAGATACGCAGTATTTT.

This clone has just one count. This may stem from a read error, because a much larger clone lies one nucleotide away. This CDR3 is also generated by other DNA sequences in the sample. J is TRBJ2-7 and V is TRBV6-5; possible D gene TRBD2, 6 bases. CDR3 size: 15 residues. CDR1 MNHEY and CDR2 SVGAGI come from the germline V gene. Trimming removed 0 bases from V and 0 bases from J, with 9 bases in between. Here the CDR3 reads CASSYSSGSSYEQYF. In nucleotides, the CDR3 is TGTGCCAGCAGTTACTCTAGCGGAAGCTCCTACGAGCAGTACTTC.